One and the same sample provided the 32 T cell receptor beta chains below, sequenced in a study of blood T cell repertoires in COVID-19 (dated by TCRdb to 2020 to 2021). Libraries were prepared through the immunoSEQ multiplex PCR assay. In TCRdb, the immuneACCESS table is reduced to in-frame sequences with V and J assigned. These tables do not hold every clone; where another copy was compared, an unresolved V gene accounts for under half, and the others remain unexplained. This sample comprises 320,000 or so clones, roughly nine tenths of them detected only once. Together, the top ten hold roughly 5% of the sample. Sequenced: PBMCs or T cells enriched from blood (not recorded which). The receptor source for this set is a man aged 55 to 70 who had recovered from COVID-19.

The V gene is TRBV5-1, the J gene TRBJ2-7, with TRBD1 matching 10 bases. Germline CDR1 reads SGHRS; CDR2 reads YFSETQ. J gave up 1 base and V 3 bases, and 1 base lay outside the gene matches. The CDR3 has 14 amino acids. The DNA of the CDR3 is TGCGCCAGCAGCTCGGACAGGGGGTCCTACGAGCAGTACTTC. This sequence encodes CASSSDRGSYEQYF.

This clone has only one observation. V gene TRBV6-1 combines with J gene TRBJ2-3; D gene unclear. Trimming removed 3 bases from V and 5 bases from J, with 3 bases in between. This CDR3 region has 11 residues. In germline, CDR1 is MNHNS, CDR2 SASEGT. This CDR3 is CASSDIDTQYF. The CDR3 nucleotides are TGTGCCAGCAGTGATATAGATACGCAGTATTTT.

In its sample, this clone was seen once. The rearrangement uses TRBV19 and TRBJ2-1; D not certain. The CDR3 is 14 residues long. The germline CDR1 and CDR2 sequences are LNHDA and SQIVND (reference sequence). Trimming took off 4 bases at V and 0 bases at J, with 7 bases between the two ends. In DNA form, the CDR3 reads TGTGCCAGTAGTAGTCTTAGCTCCTACAATGAGCAGTTCTTC. Translating it yields CASSSLSSYNEQFF.

The chain couples TRBV4-1 to TRBJ1-3; TRBD1 aligns across 8 bases. The CDR3 contains 15 residues. V dropped 1 base and J dropped 7; count of bases not matched to a gene: 6. Germline V gives CDR1 MGHRA, CDR2 YSYEKL. CDR3 nucleotides: TGCGCCAGCAGCCAAGGACAGGGGAAGGACAACACCATATATTTT. Amino acids: CASSQGQGKDNTIYF.

CDR3 sequence: CASSPDREGQPQHF. The CDR3 DNA is TGCGCCAGCAGTCCGGACAGGGAGGGTCAGCCCCAGCATTTT. This chain uses TRBV5-1 with TRBJ1-5; 8 bases agree with TRBD1. This CDR3 has 14 residues. V gave up 5 bases and J gave up 6 bases; unmatched junction bases: 7. Germline V gene sequence: CDR1 SGHRS, CDR2 YFSETQ. Supplemented by reference TRBV5-1 and TRBJ1-5, the full variable domain reads KAGVTQTPRYLIKTRGQQVTLSCSPISGHRSVSWYQQTPGQGLQFLFEYFSETQRNKGNFPGRFSGRQFSNSRSEMNVSTLELGDSALYLCASSPDREGQPQHFGDGTRLSIL.

A few counts support this clone. The V call is TRBV7-6, the J call TRBJ1-6; 7 nucleotides line up with TRBD1. Germline lookup yields CDR1 SGHVS and CDR2 FNYEAQ. This CDR3 contains 14 residues. The ends lost 2 bases at V and 7 bases at J; junction bases unmatched: 2. The CDR3 DNA follows: TGTGCCAGCAGCTTAAGACAGGGAAATTCACCCCTCCACTTT. Its translation: CASSLRQGNSPLHF.

This chain connects TRBV7-6 to TRBJ1-2; 7 bases map to TRBD1. Germline trimming cut 5 bases from V and 4 bases from J; bases unmatched to any gene: 7. The germline gives CDR1 SGHVS, CDR2 FNYEAQ. CDR3 length: 14 amino acids. CDR3 coding DNA: TGTGCCAGCAGCAAGGACAGGTCCATCTATGGCTACACCTTC. Translated, it gives CASSKDRSIYGYTF.

The chain links TRBV6-1 to TRBJ2-3, with D tentatively TRBD2 (6 bases). Germline values: CDR1 MNHNS, CDR2 SASEGT. This CDR3 region has 16 residues. The V gene lost 0 bases and the J gene lost 2 bases, with 12 bases spanning the gap. The CDR3 DNA sequence: TGTGCCAGCAGTGAAGCGCTGGGGGGTTTCACAGATACGCAGTATTTT. It codes for CASSEALGGFTDTQYF.

The chain recombines TRBV28 with TRBJ1-1; D is uncertain. Germline V lookup: CDR1 MDHEN, CDR2 SYDVKM. This CDR3 comprises 13 residues. The germline V and J ends were trimmed by 8 bases and 0 bases, with 10 bases remaining between them. Written as DNA, the CDR3 is TGTGCCAGCTTTAGTTCGGTGAACACTGAAGCTTTCTTT. It encodes CASFSSVNTEAFF.

The gene calls are TRBV4-1 and TRBJ2-7; TRBD2 matches at 10 bases. The germline gives CDR1 MGHRA, CDR2 YSYEKL. This CDR3 contains 18 residues. V shed 1 base, J shed 0 bases, and the junction held 9 bases outside the gene matches. The CDR3 loop is CASSQGARLAGHSYEQYF. The CDR3 bases are TGCGCCAGCAGCCAAGGGGCGCGACTAGCGGGCCACTCCTACGAGCAGTACTTC.

This clone has only one observation. This chain links TRBV2 with TRBJ2-3; TRBD2 is a possible D gene (6 bases). CDR3 length: 15 residues. Looked up from germline, CDR1 is SNHLY and CDR2 is FYNNEI. V lost 3 bases, J lost 2 bases, and 12 bases lay in between. The CDR3 nucleotides are TGTGCCAGCAGTGAGGGTCTAGCGTACACAGATACGCAGTATTTT. Translated: CASSEGLAYTDTQYF.

This clone appeared a single time. The chain joins TRBV3-1 (or the pseudogene TRBV3-2) to TRBJ1-2; TRBD1 aligns across 10 bases. The CDR3 consists of 15 residues. In germline, CDR1 is LGHDT, CDR2 YNNKEL (reference sequence). Unmatched junction bases numbered 8, after V lost 3 bases and J lost 7 bases. The DNA for the CDR3 is TGTGCCAGCAGCCATTTTGACAGGGGGCGATCTGGCTACACCTTC. Amino acid sequence: CASSHFDRGRSGYTF.

The chain combines TRBV28 with TRBJ1-3; TRBD1 might be the D (5 bases). The CDR3 consists of 15 residues. Germline values: CDR1 MDHEN, CDR2 SYDVKM. Trimming shortened V by 7 bases and J by 0 bases, and 13 bases separated the two germline ends. CDR3 bases: TGTGCCAGCACCGAGTTGGGGGGCTCTGGAAACACCATATATTTT. Protein: CASTELGGSGNTIYF. Together with reference TRBV28 and TRBJ1-3, the CDR3 gives the full variable domain: DVKVTQSSRYLVKRTGEKVFLECVQDMDHENMFWYRQDPGLGLRLIYFSYDVKMKEKGDIPEGYSVSREKKERFSLILESASTNQTSMYLCASTELGGSGNTIYFGEGSWLTVV.

This chain joins TRBV3-1 (or the pseudogene TRBV3-2) and TRBJ2-1; TRBD2 matches at 9 bases. The germline CDR1 and CDR2 sequences are LGHDT and YNNKEL (reference sequence). This CDR3 is built from 15 residues. Trimming took 4 bases from V and 1 from J; bases not matched to a gene: 2. This chain's CDR3 is CASSPREGSYNEQFF. The DNA for the CDR3 is TGTGCCAGCAGCCCGCGGGAGGGATCCTACAATGAGCAGTTCTTC.

The J gene is TRBJ2-7, the V gene TRBV2; TRBD1 matches at 7 bases. The CDR3 has 14 amino acids. CDR1 and CDR2 from the germline V gene are SNHLY and FYNNEI. V shed 6 bases, J shed 0 bases, and the junction held 5 bases outside the gene matches. CDR3: CASRAQGNSYEQYF. The CDR3 DNA follows: TGTGCCAGCAGAGCACAGGGGAACTCCTACGAGCAGTACTTC.

J is TRBJ1-1 and V is TRBV5-1; a weak D match, TRBD1 (5 bases). This CDR3 region has 13 residues. With 0 bases removed from V and 6 bases from J, the gap between germline ends came to 9 bases. Germline V gene data show CDR1 as SGHRS and CDR2 as YFSETQ. In DNA, the CDR3 is TGCGCCAGCAGCTTGGACGACAGCGCTGAAGCTTTCTTT. Residues: CASSLDDSAEAFF.

A single count supports this clone. This chain uses TRBV2 with TRBJ1-3; a possible D gene is TRBD1 (5 bases). The V end was cut by 3 bases, the J end by 2 bases, with 5 bases between. The CDR3 covers 13 residues. CDR1 and CDR2 from the germline V gene are SNHLY and FYNNEI. In nucleotides, the CDR3 is TGTGCCAGCAGTGACAGGGCTGGAAACACCATATATTTT. Its protein is CASSDRAGNTIYF.

The chain carries TRBV20-1 and TRBJ2-5; 11 bases fit TRBD2. CDR3 size: 16 residues. CDR1 is DFQATT, CDR2 SNEGSKA, per germline (reference sequence). The V gene end was trimmed by 3 bases and the J gene end by 5 bases; junction bases not matched to a gene: 11. CDR3 DNA sequence: TGCAGTGCTAGTCCGGGACTAGCGGAACTGTTGGAGACCCAGTACTTC. Its protein product is CSASPGLAELLETQYF.

The chain joins TRBV2 to TRBJ1-5, with D perhaps TRBD1 (6 bases). The CDR3 runs to 17 residues. The V gene's germline CDR1 is SNHLY and CDR2 FYNNEI. V was pared by 5 bases and J by 2 bases, with 19 bases between. The CDR3 loop reads CASSWRGGEQGNQPQHF. The DNA of the CDR3 is TGTGCCAGCAGTTGGCGCGGGGGCGAACAGGGCAATCAGCCCCAGCATTTT.

The rearrangement uses TRBV18 and TRBJ1-1; D is unresolved. Germline V lookup: CDR1 KGHSH, CDR2 LQKENI. The length of the CDR3 is 17 residues. With 6 bases removed from V and 0 bases from J, the gap between germline ends came to 20 bases. CDR3 nucleotides: TGTGCCAGCTCCCCGAAGATAAGGCGGACTTTGAACACTGAAGCTTTCTTT. As protein: CASSPKIRRTLNTEAFF.

V usage is TRBV18 and J usage is TRBJ1-2, with D possibly matching TRBD1 (5 bases). The length of the CDR3 is 15 residues. Germline CDR1 and CDR2: KGHSH and LQKENI. Trimming cost V 1 base and J 1 base, with 10 bases left between them. The CDR3 coding sequence is TGTGCCAGCTCACCACGCCGTGACAGTAACTATGGCTACACCTTC. Its protein product is CASSPRRDSNYGYTF.

This chain links TRBV10-3 with TRBJ2-1; TRBD2 matches 7 bases. The V gene end was trimmed by 3 bases and the J gene end by 4 bases; junction bases not matched to a gene: 9. There are 16 residues in the CDR3. Germline lookup yields CDR1 ENHRY and CDR2 SYGVKD. The CDR3 coding sequence is TGTGCCATCAGTGATCGCGGGAGTGGCTTTTACAATGAGCAGTTCTTC. Translated: CAISDRGSGFYNEQFF.

This rearrangement joins TRBV29-1 to TRBJ1-2; a possible D gene is TRBD1 (5 bases). The CDR3 has 11 residues. Germline CDR1 is SQVTM and CDR2 is ANQGSEA. V was clipped by 6 bases and J by 3 bases, with 8 bases between them. CDR3 residues: CSVEGHYGYTF. CDR3 nucleotides: TGCAGCGTGGAGGGACACTATGGCTACACCTTC. The full variable domain, in which reference TRBV29-1 and TRBJ1-2 provide the parts outside the CDR3, is SAVISQKPSRDICQRGTSLTIQCQVDSQVTMMFWYRQQPGQSLTLIATANQGSEATYESGFVIDKFPISRPNLTFSTLTVSNMSPEDSSIYLCSVEGHYGYTFGSGTRLTVV.

The gene calls are TRBV28 and TRBJ2-3, with 7 bases lining up with TRBD2. Losses at the gene ends were 5 bases for V and 4 bases for J; bases not matched to a gene: 9. The CDR3 is made up of 15 amino acids. In germline, CDR1 is MDHEN, CDR2 SYDVKM. CDR3 sequence reads: CASSLPRDYSDTQYF. The CDR3 region has the DNA TGTGCCAGCAGTCTTCCCCGGGACTATTCAGATACGCAGTATTTT.

The V and J genes are TRBV29-1 and TRBJ2-5, with D maybe TRBD2 (6 bases). V was clipped by 3 bases and J by 4 bases, with 12 bases between them. This CDR3 region has 13 residues. Germline V gene data show CDR1 as SQVTM and CDR2 as ANQGSEA. The CDR3 DNA is TGCAGCGTTGATATACGGGGAGGAGAGACCCAGTACTTC. This encodes CSVDIRGGETQYF.

The chain recombines TRBV27 with TRBJ2-1; TRBD1 aligns across 8 bases. This CDR3 spans 16 amino acids. Germline CDR1 is MNHEY and CDR2 is SMNVEV (reference sequence). Trimming removed 6 bases from V and 1 base from J; junction bases left unmatched: 8. The CDR3 DNA reads as TGTGCCAGCAGGGATGACAGGGGCGGTTCCTACAATGAGCAGTTCTTC. Encoded protein: CASRDDRGGSYNEQFF.

J is TRBJ1-1 and V is TRBV6-5, with D perhaps TRBD1 (5 bases). The CDR3 is made up of 14 amino acids. V was cut by 0 bases and J by 8 bases, with 13 bases left in between. Germline V gives CDR1 MNHEY, CDR2 SVGAGI. CDR3 amino acids: CASSYSRVREEAFF. DNA of the CDR3: TGTGCCAGCAGTTACTCCAGGGTTCGGGAGGAAGCTTTCTTT.

CDR3 in amino acids: CASSSVQGAYGYTF. The CDR3 region has the DNA TGTGCCAGTAGTTCGGTTCAAGGGGCCTATGGCTACACCTTC. The chain employs TRBV19 and TRBJ1-2; weak D call: TRBD1 (5 bases). There are 14 residues in the CDR3. The germline gives CDR1 LNHDA, CDR2 SQIVND (reference sequence). Deletions cut 5 bases from V and 4 bases from J, with 14 bases between.

The V gene is TRBV3-1 (or the pseudogene TRBV3-2), the J gene TRBJ1-3, with D unresolved. Deletions cut 4 bases from V and 4 bases from J, with 5 bases between. The CDR3 is 12 residues long. Per the germline V gene, CDR1 is LGHDT and CDR2 is YNNKEL (reference sequence). The CDR3, as DNA: TGTGCCAGCAGCCTACGGGGAAACACCATATATTTT. Its translation is CASSLRGNTIYF.

The chain has TRBV4-3 and TRBJ1-3; perhaps TRBD1 as D (5 bases). The CDR3 covers 16 residues. Germline V lookup: CDR1 LGHNA, CDR2 YSLEER. Deletions cut 1 base from V and 0 bases from J, with 10 bases between. The CDR3 sequence is CASSQAGPSSGNTIYF. As DNA, the CDR3 is TGCGCCAGCAGCCAAGCAGGGCCCAGCTCTGGAAACACCATATATTTT.

The chain employs TRBV10-3 and TRBJ2-5; 7 positions agree with TRBD1. Losses at the gene ends were 2 bases for V and 5 bases for J; bases not matched to a gene: 8. The germline gives CDR1 ENHRY, CDR2 SYGVKD. This CDR3 region has 15 residues. Here the CDR3 reads CAISEETGVEETQYF. CDR3 nucleotide sequence: TGTGCCATCAGTGAGGAAACAGGGGTGGAGGAGACCCAGTACTTC.

The rearrangement uses TRBV29-1 and TRBJ1-2; 9 bases are a match to TRBD1. Unmatched junction bases numbered 9, after V lost 4 bases and J lost 0 bases. The CDR3 runs 16 residues. Looked up from germline, CDR1 is SQVTM and CDR2 is ANQGSEA. CDR3 DNA sequence: TGCAGCGTTGCCCCTGGACAGGGGTCCGCTAACTATGGCTACACCTTC. Its protein product is CSVAPGQGSANYGYTF.